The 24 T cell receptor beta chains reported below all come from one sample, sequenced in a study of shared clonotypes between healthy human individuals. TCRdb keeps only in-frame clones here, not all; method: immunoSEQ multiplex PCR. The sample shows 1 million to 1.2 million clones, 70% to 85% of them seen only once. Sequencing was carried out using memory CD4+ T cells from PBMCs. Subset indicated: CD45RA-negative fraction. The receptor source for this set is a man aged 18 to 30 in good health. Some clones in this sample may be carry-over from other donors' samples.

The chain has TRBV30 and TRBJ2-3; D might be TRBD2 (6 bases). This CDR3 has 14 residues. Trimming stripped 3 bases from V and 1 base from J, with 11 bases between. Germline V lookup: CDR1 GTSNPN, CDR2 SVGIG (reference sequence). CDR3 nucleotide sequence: TGTGCCTGGAGCGCGGGGAGTGGCACAGATACGCAGTATTTT. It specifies CAWSAGSGTDTQYF.

The CDR3 spells CASRIGGANTGELFF. The CDR3 DNA reads TGTGCCAGCAGAATTGGTGGAGCGAACACCGGGGAGCTGTTTTTT. The chain combines TRBV27 with TRBJ2-2; D call uncertain. Germline CDR1 is MNHEY and CDR2 is SMNVEV (reference sequence). Trimming took 6 bases from V and 0 from J, leaving 11 bases between them. The CDR3 extends over 15 amino acids.

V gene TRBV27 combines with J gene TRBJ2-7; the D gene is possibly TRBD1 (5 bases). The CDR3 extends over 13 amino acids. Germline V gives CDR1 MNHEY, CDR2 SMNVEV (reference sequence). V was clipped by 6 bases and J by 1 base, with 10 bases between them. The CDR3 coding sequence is TGTGCCAGCAGCGAGGACAATTCCTACGAGCAGTACTTC. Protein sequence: CASSEDNSYEQYF.

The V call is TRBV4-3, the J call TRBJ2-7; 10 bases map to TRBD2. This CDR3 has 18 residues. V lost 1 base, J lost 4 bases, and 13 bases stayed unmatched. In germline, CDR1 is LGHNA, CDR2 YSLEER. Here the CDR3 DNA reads TGCGCCAGCAGCCAAGCTGCATTAGCGGGAGGTCTAGTGTACGAGCAGTACTTC. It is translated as CASSQAALAGGLVYEQYF.

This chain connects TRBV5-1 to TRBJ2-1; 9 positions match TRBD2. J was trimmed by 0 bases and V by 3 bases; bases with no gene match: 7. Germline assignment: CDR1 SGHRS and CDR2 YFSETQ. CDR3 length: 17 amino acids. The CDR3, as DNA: TGCGCCAGCAGCTCGGAAGTAGCGGGAGCCTCCTACAATGAGCAGTTCTTC. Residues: CASSSEVAGASYNEQFF.

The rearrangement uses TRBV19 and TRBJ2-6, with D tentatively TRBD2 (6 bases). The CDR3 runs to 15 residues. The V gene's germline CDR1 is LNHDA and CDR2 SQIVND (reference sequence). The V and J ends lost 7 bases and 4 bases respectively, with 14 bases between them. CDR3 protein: CASTYGGSGANVLTF. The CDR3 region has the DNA TGTGCCAGTACTTACGGGGGTTCCGGGGCCAACGTCCTGACTTTC.

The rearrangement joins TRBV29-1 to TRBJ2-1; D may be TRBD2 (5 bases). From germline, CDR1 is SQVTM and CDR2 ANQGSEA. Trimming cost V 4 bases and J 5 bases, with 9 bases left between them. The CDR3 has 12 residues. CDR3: CSVVIAHNEQFF. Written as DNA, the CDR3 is TGCAGCGTTGTAATAGCGCACAATGAGCAGTTCTTC.

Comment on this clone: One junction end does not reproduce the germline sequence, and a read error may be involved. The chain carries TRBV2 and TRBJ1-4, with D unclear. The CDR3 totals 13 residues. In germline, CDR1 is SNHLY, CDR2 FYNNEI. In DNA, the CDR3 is TGTGCCAGCTTAGAGGGATGGAATGAAAAACTGGTTTTT. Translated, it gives CASLEGWNEKLVF.

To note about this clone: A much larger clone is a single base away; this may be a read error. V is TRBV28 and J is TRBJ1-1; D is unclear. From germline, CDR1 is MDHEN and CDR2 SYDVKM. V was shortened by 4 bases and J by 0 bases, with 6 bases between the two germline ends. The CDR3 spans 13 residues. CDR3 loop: CASSSLMNTEAFF. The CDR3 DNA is TGTGCCAGCAGTTCCCTCATGAACACTGAAGCTTTCTTT.

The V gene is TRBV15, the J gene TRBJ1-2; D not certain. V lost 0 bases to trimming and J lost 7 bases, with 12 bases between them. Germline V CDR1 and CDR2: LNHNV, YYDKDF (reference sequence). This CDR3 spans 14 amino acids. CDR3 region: CATSRDQVPGGYTF. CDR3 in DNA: TGTGCCACCAGCAGAGATCAGGTCCCGGGTGGCTACACCTTC.

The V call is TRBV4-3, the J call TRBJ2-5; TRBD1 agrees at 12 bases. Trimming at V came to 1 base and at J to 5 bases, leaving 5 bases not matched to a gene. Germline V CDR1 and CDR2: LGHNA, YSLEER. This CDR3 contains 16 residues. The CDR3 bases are TGCGCCAGCAGCCAAGGGGACAGGGGGCGGCGGGAGACCCAGTACTTC. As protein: CASSQGDRGRRETQYF.

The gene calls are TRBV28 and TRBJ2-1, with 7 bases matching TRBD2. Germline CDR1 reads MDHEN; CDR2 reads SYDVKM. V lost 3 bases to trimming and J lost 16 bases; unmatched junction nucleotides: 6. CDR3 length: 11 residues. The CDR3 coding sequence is TGTGCCAGCAGTTTCACGGGAGGTCGCTTCTTC. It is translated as CASSFTGGRFF.

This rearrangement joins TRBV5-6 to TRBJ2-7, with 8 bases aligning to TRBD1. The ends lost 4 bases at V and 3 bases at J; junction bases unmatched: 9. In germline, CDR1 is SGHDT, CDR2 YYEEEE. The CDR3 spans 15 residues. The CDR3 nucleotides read TGTGCCAGCAGCATGAGACAGGGGCGTTACTACGAGCAGTACTTC. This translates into CASSMRQGRYYEQYF.

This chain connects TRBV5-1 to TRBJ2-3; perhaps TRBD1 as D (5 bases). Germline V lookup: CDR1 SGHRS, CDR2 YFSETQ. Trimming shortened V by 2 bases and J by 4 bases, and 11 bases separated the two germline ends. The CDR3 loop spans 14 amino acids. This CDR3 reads CASSFQGEADTQYF. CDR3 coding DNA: TGCGCCAGCAGCTTCCAGGGCGAAGCAGATACGCAGTATTTT.

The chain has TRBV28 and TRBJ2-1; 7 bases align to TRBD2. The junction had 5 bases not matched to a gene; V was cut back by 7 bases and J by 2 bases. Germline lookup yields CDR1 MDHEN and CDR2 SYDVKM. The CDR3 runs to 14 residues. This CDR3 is CASTLGLTYNEQFF. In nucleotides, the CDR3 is TGTGCCAGCACCTTGGGACTAACCTACAATGAGCAGTTCTTC. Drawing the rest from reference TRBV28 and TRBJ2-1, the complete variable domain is DVKVTQSSRYLVKRTGEKVFLECVQDMDHENMFWYRQDPGLGLRLIYFSYDVKMKEKGDIPEGYSVSREKKERFSLILESASTNQTSMYLCASTLGLTYNEQFFGPGTRLTVL.

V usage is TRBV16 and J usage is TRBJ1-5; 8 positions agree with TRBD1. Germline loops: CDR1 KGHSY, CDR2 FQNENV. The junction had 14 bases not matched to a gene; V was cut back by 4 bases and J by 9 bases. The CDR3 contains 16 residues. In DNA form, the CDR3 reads TGTGCCAGCAGCCCAAGATTCACAGGGGGAACAGGGCCCCAGCATTTT. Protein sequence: CASSPRFTGGTGPQHF.

The DNA for the CDR3 is TGTGCCTGGACGCCCGGAGAGACCCAGTACTTC. This codes for CAWTPGETQYF. V and J are TRBV30 and TRBJ2-5; D gene ambiguous. This CDR3 is built from 11 residues. V lost 4 bases and J lost 4, with 7 bases in between. CDR1 and CDR2 (germline): GTSNPN, SVGIG (reference sequence). The full variable domain, in which reference TRBV30 and TRBJ2-5 provide the parts outside the CDR3, is SQTIHQWPATLVQPVGSPLSLECTVEGTSNPNLYWYRQAAGRGLQLLFYSVGIGQISSEVPQNLSASRPQDRQFILSSKKLLLSDSGFYLCAWTPGETQYFGPGTRLLVL.

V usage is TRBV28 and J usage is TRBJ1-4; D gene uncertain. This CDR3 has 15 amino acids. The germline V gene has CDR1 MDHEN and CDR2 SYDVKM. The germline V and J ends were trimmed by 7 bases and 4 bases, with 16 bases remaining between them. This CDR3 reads CASTGRSVNNEKLFF. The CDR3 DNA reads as TGTGCCAGCACGGGTCGGTCGGTTAATAATGAAAAACTGTTTTTT.

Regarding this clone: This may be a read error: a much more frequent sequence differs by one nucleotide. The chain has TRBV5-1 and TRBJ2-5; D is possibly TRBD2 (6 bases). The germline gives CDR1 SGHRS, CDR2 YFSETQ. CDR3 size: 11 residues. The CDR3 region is CTSSLGGTQYF. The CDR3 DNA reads TGCACCAGCAGCTTGGGGGGGACCCAGTACTTC.

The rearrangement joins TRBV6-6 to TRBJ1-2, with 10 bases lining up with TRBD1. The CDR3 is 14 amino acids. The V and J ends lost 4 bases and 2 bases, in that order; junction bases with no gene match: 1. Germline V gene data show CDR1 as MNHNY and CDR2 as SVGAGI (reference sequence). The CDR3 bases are TGTGCCAGCAGTTTGGGACAGGGGAACTATGGCTACACCTTC. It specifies CASSLGQGNYGYTF.

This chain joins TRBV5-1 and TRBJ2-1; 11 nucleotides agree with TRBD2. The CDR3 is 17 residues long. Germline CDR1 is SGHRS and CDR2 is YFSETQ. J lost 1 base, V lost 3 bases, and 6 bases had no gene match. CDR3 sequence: CASSWQLAGVSYNEQFF. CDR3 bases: TGCGCCAGCAGCTGGCAACTAGCGGGGGTTTCCTACAATGAGCAGTTCTTC.

The CDR3 protein is CASRGGTTPGGGYTF. The CDR3 DNA follows: TGTGCCAGCAGAGGTGGGACAACCCCCGGCGGAGGCTACACCTTC. This chain connects TRBV19 to TRBJ1-2, with D possibly TRBD1 on 6 matching bases. Trimming took 9 bases from V and 8 from J, leaving 25 bases between them. Germline loops: CDR1 LNHDA, CDR2 SQIVND (reference sequence). This CDR3 region has 15 residues.

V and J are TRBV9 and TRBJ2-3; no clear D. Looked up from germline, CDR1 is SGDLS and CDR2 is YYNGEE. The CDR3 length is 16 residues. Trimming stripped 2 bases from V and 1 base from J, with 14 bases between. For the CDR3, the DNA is TGTGCCAGCAGCGTTCTTGGATCCGCGGGCACAGATACGCAGTATTTT. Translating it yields CASSVLGSAGTDTQYF.

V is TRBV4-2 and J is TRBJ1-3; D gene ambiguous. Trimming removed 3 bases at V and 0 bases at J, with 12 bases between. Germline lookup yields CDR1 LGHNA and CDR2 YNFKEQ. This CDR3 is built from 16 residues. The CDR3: CASSQRTDVSGNTIYF. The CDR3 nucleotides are TGTGCCAGCAGCCAGAGGACGGACGTCTCTGGAAACACCATATATTTT.